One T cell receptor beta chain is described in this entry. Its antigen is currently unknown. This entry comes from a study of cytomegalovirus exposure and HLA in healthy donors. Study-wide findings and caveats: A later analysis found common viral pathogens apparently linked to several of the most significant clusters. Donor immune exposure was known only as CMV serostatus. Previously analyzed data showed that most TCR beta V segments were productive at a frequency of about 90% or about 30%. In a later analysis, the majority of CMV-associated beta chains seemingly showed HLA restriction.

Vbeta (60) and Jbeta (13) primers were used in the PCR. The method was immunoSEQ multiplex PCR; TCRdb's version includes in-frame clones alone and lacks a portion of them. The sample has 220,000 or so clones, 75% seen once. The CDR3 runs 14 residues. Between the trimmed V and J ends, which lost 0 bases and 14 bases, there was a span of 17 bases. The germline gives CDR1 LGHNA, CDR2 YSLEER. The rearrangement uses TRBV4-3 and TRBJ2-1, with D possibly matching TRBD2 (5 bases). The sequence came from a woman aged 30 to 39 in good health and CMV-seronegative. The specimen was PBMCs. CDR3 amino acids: CASSQDPNGAVKFF. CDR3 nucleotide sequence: TGCGCCAGCAGCCAAGATCCCAATGGAGCGGTGAAGTTCTTC.